This passage covers 10 T cell receptor beta chains from one sample sequenced in a study of cytomegalovirus exposure and HLA in healthy donors. Researchers ran the PCR with 60 Vbeta and 13 Jbeta primers. Assay used: immunoSEQ multiplex PCR; TCRdb lists only in-frame clones, some missing. This sample carries about 150,000 clones, roughly 62% of them seen once, and the ten largest clones take less than 2%. The material sequenced was PBMCs. These receptors were taken from a male donor in good health and CMV-seronegative.

The rearrangement joins TRBV6-1 to TRBJ1-4; 11 bases fit TRBD1. Per the germline V gene, CDR1 is MNHNS and CDR2 is SASEGT. J lost 7 bases, V lost 6 bases, and 7 bases had no gene match. The CDR3 contains 15 residues. This CDR3 reads CASSDSGTGGEKLFF. The CDR3 coding sequence is TGTGCCAGCAGCGACTCCGGGACAGGGGGTGAAAAACTGTTTTTT.

This clone was observed a handful of times. The CDR3 loop reads CATSRDLGAIGEKLFF. The CDR3 bases are TGTGCCACCAGCAGAGATCTCGGAGCAATCGGGGAAAAACTGTTTTTT. The chain has TRBV15 and TRBJ1-4; D is undetermined. V lost 0 bases and J lost 8, with 16 bases in between. Looked up from germline, CDR1 is LNHNV and CDR2 is YYDKDF (reference sequence). This CDR3 region has 16 residues. The entire variable domain, with the rest obtained from reference TRBV15 and TRBJ1-4, is as follows: DAMVIQNPRYQVTQFGKPVTLSCSQTLNHNVMYWYQQKSSQAPKLLFHYYDKDFNNEADTPDNFQSRRPNTSFCFLDIRSPGLGDTAMYLCATSRDLGAIGEKLFFGSGTQLSVL.

The rearrangement joins TRBV18 to TRBJ1-5; D might be TRBD1 (6 bases). The length of the CDR3 is 16 residues. In germline, CDR1 is KGHSH, CDR2 LQKENI. The V end lost 3 bases, the J end lost 4 bases, and 16 bases lay between the germline ends. CDR3 amino acids: CASSPVAQGQNQPQHF. The CDR3 nucleotides are TGTGCCAGCTCACCCGTGGCACAGGGCCAGAATCAGCCCCAGCATTTT.

This clone has more than one count but fewer than ten. The chain combines TRBV6-4 with TRBJ1-2, with a weak D call TRBD1 (5 bases). V shed 2 bases and J shed 7 bases, with 11 bases lying between them. Per the germline V gene, CDR1 is MRHNA and CDR2 is SNTAGT. The length of the CDR3 is 13 residues. The CDR3 loop is CASSDPRARGYTF. In DNA form, the CDR3 reads TGTGCCAGCAGTGACCCCAGGGCTCGTGGCTACACCTTC.

This chain uses TRBV5-1 with TRBJ2-1; 10 nucleotides line up with TRBD1. CDR1 and CDR2 from the germline V gene are SGHRS and YFSETQ. J gave up 2 bases and V 5 bases, and 4 bases lay outside the gene matches. The CDR3 has 15 residues. The CDR3 coding sequence is TGCGCCAGCAGTCGCGGGACAGGGGCCTACAATGAGCAGTTCTTC. Translating it yields CASSRGTGAYNEQFF.

The gene calls are TRBV6-5 and TRBJ1-3; D is perhaps TRBD1 (5 bases). V lost 4 bases and J 0 bases, leaving 10 bases between the germline ends. Germline CDR1 is MNHEY and CDR2 is SVGAGI. The CDR3 length is 15 residues. The CDR3 nucleotides read TGTGCCAGCAGTTCGGGGGTCTTCTCTGGAAACACCATATATTTT. It translates to CASSSGVFSGNTIYF.

The CDR3 sequence is CASSSRRDLYNSPLHF. In nucleotides, the CDR3 is TGTGCCAGCAGCTCGAGACGGGATCTCTATAATTCACCCCTCCACTTT. The chain couples TRBV7-2 to TRBJ1-6, with D uncertain. Between the trimmed V and J ends, which lost 4 bases and 3 bases, there was a span of 13 bases. From germline, CDR1 is SGHTA and CDR2 FQGNSA. This CDR3 has 16 amino acids.

This chain joins TRBV11-2 and TRBJ2-7, with 8 bases lining up with TRBD2. The germline V gene has CDR1 SGHAT and CDR2 FQNNGV. This CDR3 has 17 amino acids. The V gene end was trimmed by 1 base and the J gene end by 2 bases; junction bases not matched to a gene: 10. CDR3 sequence: CASSLAFSGGPPYEQYF. For the CDR3, the DNA is TGTGCCAGCAGCTTAGCTTTCAGCGGGGGCCCCCCCTACGAGCAGTACTTC.

This clone was recorded only once. This sequence joins TRBV4-1 and TRBJ1-2; TRBD1 agrees at 7 bases. CDR1 and CDR2 (germline): MGHRA, YSYEKL. V was clipped by 2 bases and J by 0 bases; unmatched bases: 3. The CDR3 totals 15 residues. This chain's CDR3 is CASSQIGTANYGYTF. CDR3 DNA sequence: TGCGCCAGCAGCCAAATCGGGACAGCTAACTATGGCTACACCTTC.

This chain connects TRBV7-6 to TRBJ2-5; D is ambiguous. V gave up 0 bases and J gave up 5 bases, with 4 bases separating them. Germline V gives CDR1 SGHVS, CDR2 FNYEAQ. CDR3 size: 12 residues. CDR3 sequence (DNA): TGTGCCAGCAGCTTAGCCCCGGAGACCCAGTACTTC. As protein: CASSLAPETQYF.